A selection of T cell receptor beta chains follows, all from one sample in a study of monozygotic twins with inflammatory bowel disease. With the 5' RACE reads reprocessed, TCRdb shows one record per CDR3 protein and no DNA. Its listing shows around 400,000 distinct CDR3 sequences. The sequenced sample consisted of blood. The receptors originated from a human donor with ulcerative colitis or Crohn's disease, or a healthy co-twin of an affected twin (not recorded which). Both conserved end residues are part of each CDR3.

J gene	V gene	CDR3 protein
TRBJ2-3	TRBV7-9	CASSFQARTDTQYF
TRBJ2-7	TRBV21-1	CASSRKGQRPSYEQYF
TRBJ1-1	TRBV7-9	CASSRGTGRTEAFF
TRBJ1-1	TRBV5-1	CASSLGNKNTEAFF
TRBJ1-2	TRBV11-2	CASSFADRDGYGYTF
TRBJ2-2	TRBV7-2	CASSQDNRELFF
TRBJ2-7	TRBV28	CASSPRAETYEQYF
TRBJ2-6	TRBV6-2/TRBV6-3	CASSYSRVLGTGAGANVLTF
TRBJ1-1	TRBV11-1	CASSLTAGATITNTEAFF
TRBJ1-5	TRBV7-2	CASSRAINQPQHF
TRBJ2-2	TRBV11-1	CASIPGGSNTGELFF